The sequence of this T cell receptor beta chain was determined in a study of OX40 agonist ivuxolimab in advanced cancers. Study summary: Patients were treated with ivuxolimab, an agonistic anti-OX40 (CD134) antibody. A male proportion of over 75% was recorded, with mean age around 55 years and range roughly 23 to 79.

Assay: immunoSEQ multiplex PCR; the TCRdb copy retains only in-frame clones and omits some. The sample contains roughly 35,000 clones, approximately 92% of which appear only once. Study-wide points: There were, on average, more expanded clones in CD8+ T cells than in CD4+.

A remark on this clone: Its antigen remains unidentified.

The source of this sequence is an adult with an advanced solid tumor such as melanoma, head and neck, liver or kidney cancer. Sequencing used CD4+ or CD8+ T cells sorted from blood, obtained in a trial of the OX40 agonist ivuxolimab.

CDR3 nucleotide sequence: TGTGCCAGCAGCTCGGGACTAGCGGGCTACGAGCAGTACTTC. Its protein is CASSSGLAGYEQYF. The chain joins TRBV9 to TRBJ2-7; 12 bases are a match to TRBD2. The CDR3 extends over 14 amino acids. Losses at the gene ends were 4 bases for V and 3 bases for J; bases not matched to a gene: 2. Germline lookup yields CDR1 SGDLS and CDR2 YYNGEE.